The clone carrying this T cell receptor (beta chain) was counted between two and nine times. Time point noted: after neoadjuvant nivolumab, at surgical resection. The CDR3 sequence is 13 residues long. V was pared by 4 bases and J by 8 bases, with 12 bases between. The germline V gene encodes CDR1 MGHDK and CDR2 SYGVNS. Measured with immunoSEQ multiplex PCR; TCRdb has only the in-frame clones, and not every one. The sample carries 11,000 to 15,000 clones, 75% recorded once. This entry is derived from a study of neoadjuvant anti-PD-1 for oral cavity cancer. V usage is TRBV25-1 and J usage is TRBJ1-3; D remains ambiguous. The sample consisted of PBMCs, taken after nivolumab (anti-PD-1) treatment. This sequence originates from a person between 40 and 80 years old with oral cavity squamous cell carcinoma. The CDR3 loop reads CASSAGTAHTIYF. The CDR3 DNA reads TGTGCCAGCAGTGCGGGCACAGCACACACCATATATTTT.